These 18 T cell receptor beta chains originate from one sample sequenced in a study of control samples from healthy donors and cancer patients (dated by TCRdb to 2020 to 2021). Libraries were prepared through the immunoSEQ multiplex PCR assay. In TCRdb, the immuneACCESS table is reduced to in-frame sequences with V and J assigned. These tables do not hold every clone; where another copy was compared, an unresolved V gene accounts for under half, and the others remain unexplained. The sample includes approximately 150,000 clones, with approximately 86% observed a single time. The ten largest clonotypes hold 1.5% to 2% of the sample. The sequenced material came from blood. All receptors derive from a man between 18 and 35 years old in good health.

In DNA, the CDR3 is TGTGCCAGCAGCCGCAGGACAGGGAGGACTAGCGGGATCCAAGAGACCCAGTACTTC. Protein product: CASSRRTGRTSGIQETQYF. The V call is TRBV5-5, the J call TRBJ2-5; 12 bases agree with TRBD2. The CDR3 sequence is 19 residues long. Losses at the gene ends were 4 bases for V and 1 base for J; bases not matched to a gene: 14. Germline values: CDR1 SGHKS, CDR2 YYEKEE (reference sequence).

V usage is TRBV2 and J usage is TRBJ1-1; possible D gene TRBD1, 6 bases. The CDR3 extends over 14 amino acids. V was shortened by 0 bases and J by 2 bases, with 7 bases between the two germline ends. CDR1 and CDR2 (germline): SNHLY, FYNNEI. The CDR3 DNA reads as TGTGCCAGCAGTGAAGCGGGGGGCAACACTGAAGCTTTCTTT. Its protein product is CASSEAGGNTEAFF.

CDR3 loop: CASSLGGKYEQYF. The DNA for the CDR3 is TGCGCCAGCAGCTTGGGGGGGAAGTACGAGCAGTACTTC. The gene calls are TRBV5-1 and TRBJ2-7; D is possibly TRBD1 or TRBD2 (5 bases each). With 0 bases removed from V and 4 bases from J, the gap between germline ends came to 8 bases. Germline values: CDR1 SGHRS, CDR2 YFSETQ. The CDR3 runs to 13 residues.

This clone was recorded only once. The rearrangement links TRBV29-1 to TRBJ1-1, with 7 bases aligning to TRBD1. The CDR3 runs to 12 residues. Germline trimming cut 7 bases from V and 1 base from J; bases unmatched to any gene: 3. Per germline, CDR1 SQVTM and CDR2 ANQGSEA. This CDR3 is CSGGGTNTEAFF. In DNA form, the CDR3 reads TGCAGCGGAGGGGGCACGAACACTGAAGCTTTCTTT.

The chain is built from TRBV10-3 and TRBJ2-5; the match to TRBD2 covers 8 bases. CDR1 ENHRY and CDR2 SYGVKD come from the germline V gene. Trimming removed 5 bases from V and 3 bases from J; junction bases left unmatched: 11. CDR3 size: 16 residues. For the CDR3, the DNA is TGTGCCATCAGTCGGTCCAGCGGGGGCGCGGAAGAGACCCAGTACTTC. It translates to CAISRSSGGAEETQYF.

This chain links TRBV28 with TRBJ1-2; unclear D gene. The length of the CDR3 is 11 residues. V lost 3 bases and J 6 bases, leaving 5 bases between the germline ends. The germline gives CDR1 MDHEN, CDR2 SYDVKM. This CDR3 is CASSFQDGYTF. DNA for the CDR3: TGTGCCAGCAGTTTCCAAGATGGCTACACCTTC.

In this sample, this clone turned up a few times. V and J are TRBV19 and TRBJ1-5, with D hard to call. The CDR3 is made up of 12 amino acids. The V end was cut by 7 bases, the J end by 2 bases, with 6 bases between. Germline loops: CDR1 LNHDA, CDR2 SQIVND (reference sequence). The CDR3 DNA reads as TGTGCCAGTACCGTAGGCAATCAGCCCCAGCATTTT. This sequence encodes CASTVGNQPQHF.

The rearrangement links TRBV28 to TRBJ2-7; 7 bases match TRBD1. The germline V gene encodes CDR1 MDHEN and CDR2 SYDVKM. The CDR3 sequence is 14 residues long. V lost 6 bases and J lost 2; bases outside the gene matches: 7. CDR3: CASSPGTDTYEQYF. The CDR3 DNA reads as TGTGCCAGCAGCCCTGGGACAGATACCTACGAGCAGTACTTC. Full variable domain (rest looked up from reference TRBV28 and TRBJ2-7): DVKVTQSSRYLVKRTGEKVFLECVQDMDHENMFWYRQDPGLGLRLIYFSYDVKMKEKGDIPEGYSVSREKKERFSLILESASTNQTSMYLCASSPGTDTYEQYFGPGTRLTVT.

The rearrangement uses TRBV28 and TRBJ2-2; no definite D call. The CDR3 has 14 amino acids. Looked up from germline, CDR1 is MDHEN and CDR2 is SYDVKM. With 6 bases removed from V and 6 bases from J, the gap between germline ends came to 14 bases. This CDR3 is CASRQITLSGELFF. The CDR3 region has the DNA TGTGCCAGCAGACAGATAACCCTATCCGGGGAGCTGTTTTTT.

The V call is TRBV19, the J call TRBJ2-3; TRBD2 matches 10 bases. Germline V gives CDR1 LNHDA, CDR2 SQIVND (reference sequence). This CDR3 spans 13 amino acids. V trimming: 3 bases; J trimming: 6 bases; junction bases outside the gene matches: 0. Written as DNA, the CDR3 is TGTGCCAGTAGTATGACTAGCGGGGATACGCAGTATTTT. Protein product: CASSMTSGDTQYF.

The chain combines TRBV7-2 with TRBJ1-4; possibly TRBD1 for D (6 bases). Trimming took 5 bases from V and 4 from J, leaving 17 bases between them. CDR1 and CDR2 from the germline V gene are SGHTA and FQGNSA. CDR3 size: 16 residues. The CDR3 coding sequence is TGTGCCAGCAGCCAATACAGGGACCCATTTAATGAAAAACTGTTTTTT. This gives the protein CASSQYRDPFNEKLFF.

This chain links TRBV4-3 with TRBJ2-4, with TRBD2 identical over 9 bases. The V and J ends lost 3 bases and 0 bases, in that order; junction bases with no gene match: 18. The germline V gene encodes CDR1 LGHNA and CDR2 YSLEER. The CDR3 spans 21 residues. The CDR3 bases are TGCGCCAGCAGCCATGCCCTTACCGGGACTAGCTCCACCTTAGCCAAAAACATTCAGTACTTC. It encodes CASSHALTGTSSTLAKNIQYF.

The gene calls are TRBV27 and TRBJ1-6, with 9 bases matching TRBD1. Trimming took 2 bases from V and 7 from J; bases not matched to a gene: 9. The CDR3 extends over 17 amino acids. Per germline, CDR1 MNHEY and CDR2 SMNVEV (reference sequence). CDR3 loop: CASSLVGAGTGNSPLHF. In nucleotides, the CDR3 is TGTGCCAGCAGTTTAGTCGGGGCAGGGACAGGGAATTCACCCCTCCACTTT.

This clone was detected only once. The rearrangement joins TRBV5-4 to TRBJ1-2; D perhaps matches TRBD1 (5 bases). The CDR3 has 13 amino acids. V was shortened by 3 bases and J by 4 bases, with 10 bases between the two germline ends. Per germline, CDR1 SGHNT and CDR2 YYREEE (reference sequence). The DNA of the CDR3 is TGTGCCAGCAGCTCCCAGGGTCCCTATGGCTACACCTTC. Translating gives CASSSQGPYGYTF.

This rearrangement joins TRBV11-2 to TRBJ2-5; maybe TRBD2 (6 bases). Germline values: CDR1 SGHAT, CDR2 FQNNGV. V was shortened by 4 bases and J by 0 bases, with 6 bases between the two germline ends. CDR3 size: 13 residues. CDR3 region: CASSWDYQETQYF. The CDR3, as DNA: TGTGCCAGCAGCTGGGACTACCAAGAGACCCAGTACTTC. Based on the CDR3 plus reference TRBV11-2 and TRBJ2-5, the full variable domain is EAGVAQSPRYKIIEKRQSVAFWCNPISGHATLYWYQQILGQGPKLLIQFQNNGVVDDSQLPKDRFSAERLKGVDSTLKIQPAKLEDSAVYLCASSWDYQETQYFGPGTRLLVL.

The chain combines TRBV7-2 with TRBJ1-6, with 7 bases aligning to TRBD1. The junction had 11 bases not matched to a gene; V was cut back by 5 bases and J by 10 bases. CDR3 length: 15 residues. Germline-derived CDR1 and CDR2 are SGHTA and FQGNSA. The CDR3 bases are TGTGCCAGCAGCCCGCGACAGGGCCAAGGGTCACCCCTCCACTTT. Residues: CASSPRQGQGSPLHF.

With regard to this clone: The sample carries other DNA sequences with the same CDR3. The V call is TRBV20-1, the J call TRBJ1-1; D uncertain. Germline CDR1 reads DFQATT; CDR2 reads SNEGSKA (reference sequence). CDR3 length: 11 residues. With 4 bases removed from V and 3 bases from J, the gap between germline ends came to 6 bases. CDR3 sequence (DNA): TGCAGTGCTACGGGTGACACTGAAGCTTTCTTT. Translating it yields CSATGDTEAFF.

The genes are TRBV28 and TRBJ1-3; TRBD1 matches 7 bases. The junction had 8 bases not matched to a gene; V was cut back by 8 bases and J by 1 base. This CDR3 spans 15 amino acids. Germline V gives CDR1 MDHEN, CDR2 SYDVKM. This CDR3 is CASSYRGSSGNTIYF. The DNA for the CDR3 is TGTGCCAGCTCCTACAGGGGAAGTTCTGGAAACACCATATATTTT.